The 14 T cell receptor beta chains below come from one sample, sequenced in a study of tumor-infiltrating lymphocytes in primary liver carcinoma. Constant-region priming of around 500 ng total RNA yielded TCR beta cDNA. Libraries of TCR beta came from three nested multiplex PCR rounds with slightly modified ARM-PCR. TRBV1-TRBV30 forward and Cbeta reverse primers drove the first two roughly 10-cycle rounds. A single record per CDR3 protein comes from TCRdb applying MiXCR to the multiplex PCR reads. The sample has about 120,000 distinct CDR3 sequences; about two thirds are singletons. Unsorted bulk tissue, roughly 19-34 mg of it, served as the source for co-extraction of RNA and DNA. Sequenced sample: tumor-adjacent normal liver tissue. These receptors all stem from a woman aged 55-69 years with primary liver carcinoma and hepatitis B virus infection.

On this clonotype: Its ends do not fully match the called genes, so a read error is possible. This sequence joins TRBV6-2 or TRBV6-3 and TRBJ1-5; D unresolved. Looked up from germline, CDR1 is MNHEY and CDR2 is SVGEGT. This CDR3 is 13 amino acids long. CDR3 sequence: CAGRFQDNQPQHF. The CDR3 DNA reads as TGTGCCGGCAGATTTCAGGACAATCAGCCCCAGCATTTT.

A remark on this clonotype: At one boundary the junction diverges from the germline segment, which might be a read error. The chain recombines TRBV6-1 with TRBJ2-7; D possibly matches TRBD1 or TRBD2 (5 bases each). CDR3 size: 15 residues. CDR1 and CDR2 (germline): MNHNS, SASEGT. In DNA form, the CDR3 reads TGTGCCAGCATTGAAGGGACGGTACACTCCTACGAGCAGTACTTC. This gives the protein CASIEGTVHSYEQYF.

This clonotype occurred many times. The genes are TRBV6-5 and TRBJ2-3, with unresolved D. This CDR3 has 15 residues. From germline, CDR1 is MNHEY and CDR2 SVGAGI. V lost 5 bases and J 0 bases, leaving 12 bases between the germline ends. The CDR3 nucleotides read TGTGCCAGCAGTCTGGCCGGCGGAAGCACAGATACGCAGTATTTT. It encodes CASSLAGGSTDTQYF.

The chain joins TRBV14 to TRBJ2-2; D uncertain. Germline assignment: CDR1 SGHDN and CDR2 FVKESK. The length of the CDR3 is 16 residues. CDR3 loop: CVSSQKLTANTGELFF. In DNA form, the CDR3 reads TGTGTCAGTAGCCAAAAACTCACGGCGAACACCGGGGAGCTGTTTTTT.

The chain employs TRBV19 and TRBJ2-1, with TRBD2 matching over 8 bases. The germline CDR1 and CDR2 sequences are LNHDA and SQIVND (reference sequence). The V gene end was trimmed by 6 bases and the J gene end by 0 bases; junction bases not matched to a gene: 7. CDR3 size: 16 residues. The CDR3 loop is CASRTTSGSSYNEQFF. Here the CDR3 DNA reads TGTGCCAGTAGAACAACTAGCGGAAGCTCCTACAATGAGCAGTTCTTC.

This clonotype was counted once. Relative to the germline gene, one junction end is altered; a read error may explain this. The V call is TRBV4-1, the J call TRBJ2-7; no definite D call. Germline V gene lookup returns CDR1 MGHRA and CDR2 YSYEKL. CDR3 length equals 14 residues. This chain's CDR3 is CASSQIWDSYKQYF. DNA for the CDR3: TGCGCCAGCAGCCAAATCTGGGATAGCTACAAGCAGTACTTC.

J is TRBJ1-1 and V is TRBV6-2 or TRBV6-3; D remains ambiguous. The germline gives CDR1 MNHEY, CDR2 SVGEGT. CDR3 size: 15 residues. V lost 2 bases, J lost 9 bases, and 19 bases lay in between. The CDR3 reads CASSYGGWKGIKAFF. The CDR3 nucleotides read TGTGCCAGCAGTTACGGCGGATGGAAGGGCATTAAAGCTTTCTTT.

The gene calls are TRBV6-5 and TRBJ2-7; D is unclear. The germline CDR1 and CDR2 sequences are MNHEY and SVGAGI. Trimming removed 11 bases at V and 5 bases at J, with 25 bases between. This CDR3 is 15 amino acids long. The DNA of the CDR3 is TGTGCCTACAGTTACTCGGTCCAGGATTACCACGAGCAGTACTTC. Protein sequence: CAYSYSVQDYHEQYF.

This clonotype has only a few counts. This chain uses TRBV9 with TRBJ2-6; no clear D. CDR3 length equals 15 residues. Germline V gives CDR1 SGDLS, CDR2 YYNGEE. V was cut by 4 bases and J by 0 bases, with 8 bases left in between. The CDR3 sequence: CASSISPSGANVLTF. In DNA form, the CDR3 reads TGTGCCAGCAGCATTAGCCCCTCTGGGGCCAACGTCCTGACTTTC.

Concerning this clonotype: This may be a read error, as it is one base from a much larger clone. V is TRBV28 and J is TRBJ2-5, with D tentatively TRBD2 (6 bases). Germline V gene lookup returns CDR1 MDHEN and CDR2 SYDVKM. CDR3 size: 13 residues. As DNA, the CDR3 is TGTGGCGCAAACCCGGGGGAGAGAGAGACCCAGTACTTC. Its protein product is CGANPGERETQYF.

Notes on this clonotype: One junction end does not reproduce the germline sequence, and a read error may be involved. This chain joins TRBV6-5 and TRBJ1-2; 7 bases align to TRBD1. There are 14 residues in the CDR3. The germline V gene encodes CDR1 MNHEY and CDR2 SVGAGI. CDR3 sequence (DNA): TGTGCCAACAGTTATAGAGGACAGGAAATCGGCTACACCTTC. Translated, it gives CANSYRGQEIGYTF.

As regards this clonotype: One base away lies a much larger clone, so this may be a sequencing read error. This rearrangement joins TRBV30 to TRBJ2-1; 7 positions match TRBD1. Germline V gene lookup returns CDR1 GTSNPN and CDR2 SVGIG (reference sequence). This CDR3 is built from 16 residues. With 4 bases clipped from V and 5 bases from J, the junction kept 14 bases outside the gene matches. The CDR3 sequence is CAWNPSDRVVDNEQFF. The CDR3 DNA is TGTGCCTGGAACCCCTCCGACAGGGTGGTGGACAATGAGCAGTTCTTC.

This CDR3 reads CARADPPGHYGYTF. The CDR3 coding sequence is TGTGCCAGAGCCGACCCCCCAGGCCACTATGGCTACACCTTC. The chain employs TRBV28 and TRBJ1-2; D is undetermined. Germline-derived CDR1 and CDR2 are MDHEN and SYDVKM. The CDR3 loop spans 14 amino acids. Trimming left V 9 bases short and J 3 bases short, with 17 bases between.

This clonotype has just a few counts. This may come from a read error, since a much larger clone is one base off. V is TRBV24-1 and J is TRBJ1-5; D gene unclear. Per the germline V gene, CDR1 is KGHDR and CDR2 is SFDVKD. Trimming cost V 5 bases and J 3 bases, with 10 bases left between them. This CDR3 comprises 14 residues. The chain's CDR3 is CATSGGEDNQPQHF. CDR3 nucleotides: TGTGCCACCAGTGGAGGAGAGGACAATCAGCCCCAGCATTTT.